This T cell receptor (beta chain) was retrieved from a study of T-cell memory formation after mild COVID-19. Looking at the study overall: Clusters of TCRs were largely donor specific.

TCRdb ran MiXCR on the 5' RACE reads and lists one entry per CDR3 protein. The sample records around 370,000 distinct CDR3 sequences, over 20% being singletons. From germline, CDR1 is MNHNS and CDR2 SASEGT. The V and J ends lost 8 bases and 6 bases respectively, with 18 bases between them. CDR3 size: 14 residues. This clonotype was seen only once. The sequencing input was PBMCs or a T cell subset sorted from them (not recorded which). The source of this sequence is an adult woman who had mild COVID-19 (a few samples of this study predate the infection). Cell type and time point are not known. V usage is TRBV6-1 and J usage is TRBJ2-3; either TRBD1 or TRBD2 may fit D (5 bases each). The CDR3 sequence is CASGTPDSADTQYF. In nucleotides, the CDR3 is TGTGCCAGCGGGACCCCTGATAGCGCCGATACGCAGTATTTT.